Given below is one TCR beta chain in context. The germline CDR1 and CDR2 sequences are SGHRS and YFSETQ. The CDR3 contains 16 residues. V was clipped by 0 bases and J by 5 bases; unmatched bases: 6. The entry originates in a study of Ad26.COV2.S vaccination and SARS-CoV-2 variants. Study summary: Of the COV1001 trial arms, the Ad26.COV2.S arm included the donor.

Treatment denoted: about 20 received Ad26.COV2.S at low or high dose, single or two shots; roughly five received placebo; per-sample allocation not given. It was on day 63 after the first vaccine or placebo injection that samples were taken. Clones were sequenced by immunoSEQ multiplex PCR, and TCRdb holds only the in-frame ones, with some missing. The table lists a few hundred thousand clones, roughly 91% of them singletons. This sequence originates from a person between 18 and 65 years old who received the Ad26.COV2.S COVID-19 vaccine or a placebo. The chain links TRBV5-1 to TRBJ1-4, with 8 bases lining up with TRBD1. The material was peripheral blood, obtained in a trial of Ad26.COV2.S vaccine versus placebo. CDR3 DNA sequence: TGCGCCAGCAGCTTGGCCGGGGGACAGGAGAATGAAAAACTGTTTTTT. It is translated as CASSLAGGQENEKLFF.